The T cell receptor beta chain under discussion was sequenced for a study of shared clonotypes between healthy human individuals. V lost 11 bases and J lost 4; bases outside the gene matches: 4. Germline V CDR1 and CDR2: SNHLY, FYNNEI. The CDR3 loop spans 12 amino acids. On sorted subsets, replicate PCRs used approximately 190 ng DNA, or some 28,000 T cell genomes. TCRdb keeps only in-frame clones here, not all; method: immunoSEQ multiplex PCR. The profile shows around 1.6 million clones, under 99% of them singletons. General study points: Clonotypes that were shared across a handful of donors made up roughly 5% of naive CD4 clonotypes. Clonotype sharing among the donors was expected to vary with sequencing depth. Sorted-subset sequencing, rarefaction showed, was incomplete despite large depth.

This clone was found once. As yet, its antigen is unknown. This clonotype was obtained from a man in his thirties or forties in good health. Sequencing was done on a sample of naive CD4+ T cells sorted from blood. Subset meaning: CD45RA+ positively selected. V gene TRBV2 combines with J gene TRBJ2-5; TRBD1 matches at 10 bases. The CDR3 sequence: CAVGDRGETQYF. CDR3 DNA sequence: TGTGCCGTAGGGGACAGGGGAGAGACCCAGTACTTC. Looking up the rest from reference TRBV2 and TRBJ2-5 gives the full variable domain: EPEVTQTPSHQVTQMGQEVILRCVPISNHLYFYWYRQILGQKVEFLVSFYNNEISEKSEIFDDQFSVERPDGSNFTLKIRSTKLEDSAMYFCAVGDRGETQYFGPGTRLLVL.